This T cell receptor beta chain was captured in a study of T cell changes during pregnancy in multiple sclerosis. V lost 7 bases, J lost 4 bases, and 20 bases lay in between. Germline V gives CDR1 SGHTA, CDR2 FQGNSA. The CDR3 contains 16 residues. Assay used: immunoSEQ multiplex PCR; TCRdb lists only in-frame clones, some missing. The sample lists about 77,000 clones, 85% to 95% occurring once. The receptor was derived from a female donor in good health, enrolled as a control in a pregnancy study. Source: peripheral blood, taken after pregnancy. The chain is built from TRBV7-2 and TRBJ1-3; TRBD1 is a possible D gene (5 bases). The chain's CDR3 is CASTTLGQGAGNTIYF. DNA of the CDR3: TGTGCCAGCACCACCTTGGGGCAGGGTGCCGGAAACACCATATATTTT. Full variable domain (remainder filled in from reference TRBV7-2 and TRBJ1-3): GAGVSQSPSNKVTEKGKDVELRCDPISGHTALYWYRQSLGQGLEFLIYFQGNSAPDKSGLPSDRFSAERTGGSVSTLTIQRTQQEDSAVYLCASTTLGQGAGNTIYFGEGSWLTVV.